This passage covers 28 T cell receptor beta chains from one sample sequenced in a study of CD4 T cells in relation to SARS-CoV-2 and coronaviruses (dated by TCRdb to the early 2020s). Their cognate antigens are unknown. CD4+ T cells from unexposed donors were collected before the COVID-19 pandemic (2011-2018). After approximately eleven days of culture, CD4+ T cells were isolated with the EasySep CD4+ T cell isolation kit. The library relied on the immunoSEQ multiplex PCR assay. Entries here come from immuneACCESS through TCRdb and include only in-frame sequences with V and J called. Some clones fail to appear in such tables; in the studies checked, an unresolved V gene covers under half of the shortfall, and the cause of the remainder is unknown. The table for this sample lists 18,000 or so clones; over 60% of them were counted only once. Together, the top ten hold approximately 30% of the sample.

The sample consisted of CD4+ T cells from PBMCs, cultured in vitro. The receptors were gathered from a human donor in good health.

J is TRBJ2-7 and V is TRBV10-1, with 9 bases identical to TRBD1. CDR1 and CDR2 from the germline V gene are WNHNN and SYGVQD (reference sequence). The CDR3 sequence is 14 residues long. V shed 5 bases and J 5 bases; nucleotides not matched to a gene: 7. The CDR3 nucleotides are TGCGCCAGCAGTCCCGGGACAGGGTCCCACGAGCAGTACTTC. It translates to CASSPGTGSHEQYF.

Only a few counts were recorded for this clone. The chain combines TRBV6-5 with TRBJ2-6; D is ambiguous. Trimming took 6 bases from V and 1 from J, leaving 4 bases between them. The germline CDR1 and CDR2 sequences are MNHEY and SVGAGI. This CDR3 is built from 13 residues. CDR3 amino acids: CASRGSGANVLTF. CDR3 nucleotide sequence: TGTGCCAGCAGGGGTTCTGGGGCCAACGTCCTGACTTTC.

This chain links TRBV28 with TRBJ2-7, with 10 bases fitting TRBD1. From germline, CDR1 is MDHEN and CDR2 SYDVKM. Germline trimming cut 5 bases from V and 3 bases from J; bases unmatched to any gene: 7. The CDR3 totals 15 residues. The CDR3 protein is CASSTGTGAVYEQYF. CDR3 nucleotide sequence: TGTGCCAGCAGTACCGGGACAGGGGCCGTCTACGAGCAGTACTTC.

This chain connects TRBV5-1 to TRBJ1-1; D is unresolved. Per germline, CDR1 SGHRS and CDR2 YFSETQ. V lost 0 bases and J 1 base, leaving 7 bases between the germline ends. There are 14 residues in the CDR3. The DNA for the CDR3 is TGCGCCAGCAGCTTGGGCCAGAAGAACACTGAAGCTTTCTTT. Translating it yields CASSLGQKNTEAFF.

The chain links TRBV7-2 to TRBJ2-7; tentative D call: TRBD1 (6 bases). Germline V gene lookup returns CDR1 SGHTA and CDR2 FQGNSA. The CDR3 is 14 amino acids. The ends were cut back, 5 bases at V and 5 bases at J, with 16 bases in the middle. The DNA for the CDR3 is TGTGCCAGCAGCCCGACAGGAGTATCCCACGAGCAGTACTTC. As protein: CASSPTGVSHEQYF.

This clone was recorded only once. This rearrangement joins TRBV20-1 to TRBJ1-2; TRBD1 might be the D (6 bases). CDR3 length: 11 amino acids. The germline V and J ends were trimmed by 8 bases and 8 bases, with 15 bases remaining between them. Germline V gives CDR1 DFQATT, CDR2 SNEGSKA (reference sequence). CDR3: CSSSSGAGYTF. The CDR3 DNA follows: TGCAGTAGTTCGTCGGGGGCGGGCTACACCTTC.

The chain joins TRBV14 to TRBJ1-1, with no clear D. The CDR3 spans 17 residues. V gave up 4 bases and J gave up 0 bases, with 18 bases separating them. Germline CDR1 SGHDN, CDR2 FVKESK. In nucleotides, the CDR3 is TGTGCCAGCAGCCCGATCGACGGTCTATCGATGAACACTGAAGCTTTCTTT. Its protein is CASSPIDGLSMNTEAFF.

V gene TRBV9 combines with J gene TRBJ2-5; D is perhaps TRBD1 or TRBD2 (6 bases each). CDR1 and CDR2 from the germline V gene are SGDLS and YYNGEE. CDR3 length equals 14 residues. V lost 0 bases and J 5 bases, leaving 11 bases between the germline ends. The CDR3 sequence is CASSVGGAGETQYF. CDR3 DNA: TGTGCCAGCAGCGTAGGGGGGGCAGGGGAGACCCAGTACTTC.

The chain employs TRBV20-1 and TRBJ1-2; D not certain. The CDR3 sequence is 13 residues long. The V end lost 3 bases, the J end lost 8 bases, and 16 bases lay between the germline ends. Per the germline V gene, CDR1 is DFQATT and CDR2 is SNEGSKA (reference sequence). As DNA, the CDR3 is TGCAGTGCTAGTGGGTGGCAGGACGGAGGCTACACCTTC. Translation gives CSASGWQDGGYTF.

The chain has TRBV6-5 and TRBJ2-7, with TRBD1 matching over 8 bases. The junction had 10 bases not matched to a gene; V was cut back by 6 bases and J by 6 bases. Germline CDR1 is MNHEY and CDR2 is SVGAGI. The CDR3 totals 14 residues. DNA for the CDR3: TGTGCCAGCAGCCCAACCGGACAGGGTTTCGAGCAGTACTTC. This sequence encodes CASSPTGQGFEQYF.

This clone was detected only a few times. J is TRBJ2-3 and V is TRBV15, with D possibly being TRBD1 (6 bases). The CDR3 is 15 residues long. Germline CDR1 reads LNHNV; CDR2 reads YYDKDF (reference sequence). With 1 base removed from V and 6 bases from J, the gap between germline ends came to 14 bases. The CDR3 loop is CATSRGGRGRDTQYF. The CDR3 coding sequence is TGTGCCACCAGCAGAGGGGGCAGGGGAAGGGATACGCAGTATTTT.

The J gene is TRBJ2-1, the V gene TRBV24-1; D is perhaps TRBD2 (5 bases). V dropped 5 bases and J dropped 7 bases, with 20 bases sitting between them. Germline V CDR1 and CDR2: KGHDR, SFDVKD. The CDR3 has 16 amino acids. The CDR3 protein is CATSAELGRGSNEQFF. CDR3 DNA sequence: TGTGCCACCAGTGCCGAACTCGGCCGGGGTAGTAATGAGCAGTTCTTC.

The CDR3 DNA sequence: TGTGCCAGCAACCAATTAGATACGCAGTATTTT. It yields the protein CASNQLDTQYF. J is TRBJ2-3 and V is TRBV7-9; D is ambiguous. Germline CDR1 reads SEHNR; CDR2 reads FQNEAQ (reference sequence). CDR3 length equals 11 residues. V was cut by 7 bases and J by 5 bases, with 7 bases left in between.

The chain uses TRBV7-2 and TRBJ1-2, with 9 nucleotides matching TRBD1. V trimming: 1 base; J trimming: 3 bases; junction bases outside the gene matches: 3. Germline lookup yields CDR1 SGHTA and CDR2 FQGNSA. There are 15 residues in the CDR3. The CDR3 DNA reads TGTGCCAGCAGCTTAGACAGGGGGCTGGACTATGGCTACACCTTC. Its protein product is CASSLDRGLDYGYTF.

The DNA for the CDR3 is TGCGCCAGCAGCTTGGGAAGTGGAGGGTATAATTCACCCCTCCACTTT. It specifies CASSLGSGGYNSPLHF. The genes are TRBV5-1 and TRBJ1-6; no definite D call. The V end was cut by 0 bases, the J end by 4 bases, with 11 bases between. This CDR3 spans 16 amino acids. Germline CDR1 and CDR2: SGHRS and YFSETQ.

The CDR3 DNA sequence: TGTGCTAGTGGCCCCAAGGGTGAGGCCACTCTTAACACAGATACGCAGTATTTT. It encodes CASGPKGEATLNTDTQYF. The J gene is TRBJ2-3, the V gene TRBV12-5; no clear D. The germline V gene encodes CDR1 LGHNT and CDR2 FRNRAP. V lost 6 bases to trimming and J lost 2 bases, with 24 bases between them. The CDR3 runs 18 residues. The variable domain in full, completed from reference TRBV12-5 and TRBJ2-3, reads DARVTQTPRHKVTEMGQEVTMRCQPILGHNTVFWYRQTMMQGLELLAYFRNRAPLDDSGMPKDRFSAEMPDATLATLKIQPSEPRDSAVYFCASGPKGEATLNTDTQYFGPGTRLTVL.

This chain uses TRBV9 with TRBJ1-3; 7 bases agree with TRBD1. Trimming cost V 1 base and J 2 bases; bases outside gene matches: 3. Germline V gene lookup returns CDR1 SGDLS and CDR2 YYNGEE. There are 15 residues in the CDR3. The CDR3 sequence is CASSVQGGPGNTIYF. Written as DNA, the CDR3 is TGTGCCAGCAGCGTACAGGGGGGCCCTGGAAACACCATATATTTT.

V usage is TRBV12-2 and J usage is TRBJ2-1; no check of the table's D call, TRBD2, against the DNA was made. TRBV12-2 is a documented pseudogene. The CDR3 is 12 amino acids. CDR3 region: CASRSEVSEQFF. The CDR3 bases are TGTGCAAGTCGCTCGGAGGTTAGTGAGCAGTTCTTC.

This clone showed up just once. The chain links TRBV28 to TRBJ2-1; TRBD2 agrees at 9 bases. CDR3 length: 15 residues. CDR1 and CDR2 from the germline V gene are MDHEN and SYDVKM. V lost 2 bases to trimming and J lost 7 bases; unmatched junction nucleotides: 6. The CDR3 bases are TGTGCCAGCAGTTTAGGCGGGAGGGCGGAGAATGAGCAGTTCTTC. Translated, it gives CASSLGGRAENEQFF. The variable domain in full, with the rest retrieved from reference TRBV28 and TRBJ2-1, is DVKVTQSSRYLVKRTGEKVFLECVQDMDHENMFWYRQDPGLGLRLIYFSYDVKMKEKGDIPEGYSVSREKKERFSLILESASTNQTSMYLCASSLGGRAENEQFFGPGTRLTVL.

The J gene is TRBJ2-1, the V gene TRBV11-2, with unresolved D. CDR3 length equals 14 residues. The V gene lost 2 bases and the J gene lost 5 bases, with 10 bases spanning the gap. The germline CDR1 and CDR2 sequences are SGHAT and FQNNGV. CDR3 loop: CASSLRRANNEQFF. CDR3 coding DNA: TGTGCCAGCAGCTTAAGACGGGCCAACAATGAGCAGTTCTTC. Complete variable domain (other parts from reference TRBV11-2 and TRBJ2-1): EAGVAQSPRYKIIEKRQSVAFWCNPISGHATLYWYQQILGQGPKLLIQFQNNGVVDDSQLPKDRFSAERLKGVDSTLKIQPAKLEDSAVYLCASSLRRANNEQFFGPGTRLTVL.

The chain couples TRBV11-2 to TRBJ2-5; D not certain. CDR3 length: 14 amino acids. The germline CDR1 and CDR2 sequences are SGHAT and FQNNGV. V lost 1 base to trimming and J lost 5 bases, with 11 bases between them. The CDR3 nucleotides are TGTGCCAGCAGCTTAGTAGGGATTGGGGAGACCCAGTACTTC. Protein: CASSLVGIGETQYF.

The V gene is TRBV5-4, the J gene TRBJ2-3, with D perhaps TRBD2 (5 bases). This CDR3 contains 16 residues. Trimming took 4 bases from V and 4 from J, leaving 19 bases between them. Germline-derived CDR1 and CDR2 are SGHNT and YYREEE (reference sequence). CDR3 sequence: CASSGSGEWSADTQYF. CDR3 sequence (DNA): TGTGCCAGCAGCGGAAGTGGGGAGTGGTCGGCAGATACGCAGTATTTT.

CDR3 region: CASSLGWRDSYEQYF. The CDR3 nucleotides read TGCGCCAGCAGCTTGGGATGGCGGGACTCCTACGAGCAGTACTTC. The chain carries TRBV5-1 and TRBJ2-7, with a tentative D call TRBD2 (6 bases). V was clipped by 0 bases and J by 0 bases, with 10 bases between them. The CDR3 consists of 15 residues. Germline V gene sequence: CDR1 SGHRS, CDR2 YFSETQ.

The V and J genes are TRBV3-1 (or the pseudogene TRBV3-2) and TRBJ2-7; 8 bases line up with TRBD1. Unmatched junction bases numbered 11, after V lost 0 bases and J lost 7 bases. The germline CDR1 and CDR2 sequences are LGHDT and YNNKEL (reference sequence). The CDR3 has 16 amino acids. CDR3 sequence: CASSQDQGRGRDEQYF. CDR3 nucleotides: TGTGCCAGCAGCCAAGATCAGGGCAGGGGGCGGGATGAGCAGTACTTC.

CDR3 in amino acids: CASRMTSTETQYF. CDR3 nucleotide sequence: TGTGCCAGTAGGATGACTAGCACAGAGACCCAGTACTTC. The chain combines TRBV19 with TRBJ2-5, with 7 bases aligning to TRBD2. Germline loops: CDR1 LNHDA, CDR2 SQIVND (reference sequence). Trimming cost V 6 bases and J 4 bases; bases outside gene matches: 5. The length of the CDR3 is 13 residues.

The chain links TRBV24-1 to TRBJ2-2; tentative D call: TRBD1 (6 bases). The CDR3 is 15 residues long. Germline values: CDR1 KGHDR, CDR2 SFDVKD. V was clipped by 4 bases and J by 1 base, with 9 bases between them. In DNA, the CDR3 is TGTGCCACCAGTGACCCGGGACAGAACACCGGGGAGCTGTTTTTT. The encoded protein is CATSDPGQNTGELFF.

The CDR3: CASSLYREYHGEQFF. In DNA form, the CDR3 reads TGTGCCAGCAGCTTATATCGGGAGTATCATGGTGAGCAGTTCTTC. The rearrangement uses TRBV5-4 and TRBJ2-1, with a weak D call TRBD2 (6 bases). Germline CDR1 reads SGHNT; CDR2 reads YYREEE (reference sequence). Trimming cost V 2 bases and J 9 bases, with 18 bases left between them. The length of the CDR3 is 15 residues. Full variable domain (rest looked up from reference TRBV5-4 and TRBJ2-1): ETGVTQSPTHLIKTRGQQVTLRCSSQSGHNTVSWYQQALGQGPQFIFQYYREEENGRGNFPPRFSGLQFPNYSSELNVNALELDDSALYLCASSLYREYHGEQFFGPGTRLTVL.

The chain carries TRBV5-4 and TRBJ2-3; TRBD1 might be the D (5 bases). Germline CDR1 reads SGHNT; CDR2 reads YYREEE (reference sequence). The CDR3 is made up of 13 amino acids. V dropped 4 bases and J dropped 4 bases, with 10 bases sitting between them. CDR3 sequence reads: CASSQRGPDTQYF. DNA of the CDR3: TGTGCCAGCAGCCAAAGGGGTCCAGATACGCAGTATTTT.